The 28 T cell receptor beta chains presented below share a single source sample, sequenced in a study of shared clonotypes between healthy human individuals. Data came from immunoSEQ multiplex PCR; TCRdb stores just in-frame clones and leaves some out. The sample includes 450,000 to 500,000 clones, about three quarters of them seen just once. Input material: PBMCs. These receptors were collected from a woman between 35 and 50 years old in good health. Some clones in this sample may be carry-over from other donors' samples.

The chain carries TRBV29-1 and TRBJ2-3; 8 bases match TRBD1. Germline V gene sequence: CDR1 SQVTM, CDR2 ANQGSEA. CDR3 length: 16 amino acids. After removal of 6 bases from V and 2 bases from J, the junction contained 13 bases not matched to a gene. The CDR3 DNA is TGCAGCGTCACCCCGGGCAGGGGGCTTAACACAGATACGCAGTATTTT. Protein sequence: CSVTPGRGLNTDTQYF.

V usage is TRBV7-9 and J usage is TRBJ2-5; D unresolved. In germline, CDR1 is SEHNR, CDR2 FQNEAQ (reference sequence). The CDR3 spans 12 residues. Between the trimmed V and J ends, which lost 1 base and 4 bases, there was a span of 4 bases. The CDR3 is CASSLGLETQYF. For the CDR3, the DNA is TGTGCCAGCAGCTTAGGGTTAGAGACCCAGTACTTC.

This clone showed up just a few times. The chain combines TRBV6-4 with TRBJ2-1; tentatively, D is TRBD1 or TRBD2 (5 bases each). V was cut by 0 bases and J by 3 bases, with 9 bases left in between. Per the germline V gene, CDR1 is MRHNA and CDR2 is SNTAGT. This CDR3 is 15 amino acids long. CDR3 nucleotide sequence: TGTGCCAGCAGTGACTCTGGGACGGACTACAATGAGCAGTTCTTC. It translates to CASSDSGTDYNEQFF.

The CDR3 DNA sequence: TGTGCCAGCAGTGTCTCCGACACGGGTCAGTACTTC. It yields the protein CASSVSDTGQYF. The J gene is TRBJ2-4, the V gene TRBV6-6; D unresolved. The CDR3 contains 12 residues. Germline CDR1 reads MNHNY; CDR2 reads SVGAGI (reference sequence). The V and J ends lost 5 bases and 12 bases respectively, with 14 bases between them.

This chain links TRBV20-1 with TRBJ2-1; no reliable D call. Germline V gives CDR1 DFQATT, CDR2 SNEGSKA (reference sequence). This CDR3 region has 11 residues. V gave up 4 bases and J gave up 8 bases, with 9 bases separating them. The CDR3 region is CSAKTFDEQFF. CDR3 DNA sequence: TGCAGTGCTAAAACTTTCGATGAGCAGTTCTTC.

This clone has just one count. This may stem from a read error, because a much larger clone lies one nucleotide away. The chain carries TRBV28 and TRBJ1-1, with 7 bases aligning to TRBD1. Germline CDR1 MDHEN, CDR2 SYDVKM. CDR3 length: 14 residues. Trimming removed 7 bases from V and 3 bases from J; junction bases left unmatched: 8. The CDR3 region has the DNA TGTGCCAGCAAACCGGGACAGCCTCACACTGAAGCTTTCTTT. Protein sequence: CASKPGQPHTEAFF. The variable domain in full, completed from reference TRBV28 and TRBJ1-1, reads DVKVTQSSRYLVKRTGEKVFLECVQDMDHENMFWYRQDPGLGLRLIYFSYDVKMKEKGDIPEGYSVSREKKERFSLILESASTNQTSMYLCASKPGQPHTEAFFGQGTRLTVV.

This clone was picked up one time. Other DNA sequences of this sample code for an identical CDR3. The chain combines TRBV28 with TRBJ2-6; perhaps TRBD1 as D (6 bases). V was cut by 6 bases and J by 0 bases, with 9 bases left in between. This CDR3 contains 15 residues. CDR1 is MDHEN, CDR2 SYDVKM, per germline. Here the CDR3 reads CASSLGGSGANVLTF. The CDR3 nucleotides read TGTGCCAGCAGCTTAGGGGGCTCTGGGGCCAACGTCCTGACTTTC.

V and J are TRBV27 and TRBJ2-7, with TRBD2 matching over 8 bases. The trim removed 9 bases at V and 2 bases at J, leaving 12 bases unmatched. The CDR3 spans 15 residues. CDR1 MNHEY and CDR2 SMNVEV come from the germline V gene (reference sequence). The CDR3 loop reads CASKLAAVGTYEQYF. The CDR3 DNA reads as TGTGCCAGTAAACTAGCGGCTGTGGGGACCTACGAGCAGTACTTC.

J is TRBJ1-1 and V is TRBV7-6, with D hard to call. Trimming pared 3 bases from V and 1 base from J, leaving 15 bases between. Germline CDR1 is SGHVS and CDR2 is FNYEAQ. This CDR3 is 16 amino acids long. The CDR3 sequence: CASSLIRLNWNTEAFF. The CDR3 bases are TGTGCCAGCAGCTTGATTCGACTCAACTGGAACACTGAAGCTTTCTTT. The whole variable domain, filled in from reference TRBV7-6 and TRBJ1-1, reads GAGVSQSPRYKVTKRGQDVALRCDPISGHVSLYWYRQALGQGPEFLTYFNYEAQQDKSGLPNDRFSAERPEGSISTLTIQRTEQRDSAMYRCASSLIRLNWNTEAFFGQGTRLTVV.

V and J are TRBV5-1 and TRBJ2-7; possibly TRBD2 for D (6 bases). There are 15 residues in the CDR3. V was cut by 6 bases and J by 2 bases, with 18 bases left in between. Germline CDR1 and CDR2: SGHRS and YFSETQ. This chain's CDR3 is CASMEGEGLAYEQYF. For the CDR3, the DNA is TGCGCCAGCATGGAGGGCGAGGGGCTTGCCTACGAGCAGTACTTC.

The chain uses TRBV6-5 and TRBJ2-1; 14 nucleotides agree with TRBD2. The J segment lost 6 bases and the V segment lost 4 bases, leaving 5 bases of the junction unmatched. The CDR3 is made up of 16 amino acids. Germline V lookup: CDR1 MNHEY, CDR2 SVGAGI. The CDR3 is CASSSRLAGGINEQFF. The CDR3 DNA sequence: TGTGCCAGCAGTTCAAGACTAGCGGGAGGGATCAATGAGCAGTTCTTC.

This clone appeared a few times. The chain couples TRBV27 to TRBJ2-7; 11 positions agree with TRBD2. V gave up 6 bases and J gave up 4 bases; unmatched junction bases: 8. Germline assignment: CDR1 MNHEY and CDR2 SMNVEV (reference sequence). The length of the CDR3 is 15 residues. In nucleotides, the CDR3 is TGTGCCAGCAGCTCACTAGCGGGAGTTCTTTACGAGCAGTACTTC. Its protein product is CASSSLAGVLYEQYF.

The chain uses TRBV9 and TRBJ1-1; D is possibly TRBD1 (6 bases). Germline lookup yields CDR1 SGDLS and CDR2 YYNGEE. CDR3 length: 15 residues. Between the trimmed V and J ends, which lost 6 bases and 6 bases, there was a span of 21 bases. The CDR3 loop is CASTLSGTSGAEAFF. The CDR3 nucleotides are TGTGCCAGCACCTTATCCGGGACATCTGGGGCTGAAGCTTTCTTT.

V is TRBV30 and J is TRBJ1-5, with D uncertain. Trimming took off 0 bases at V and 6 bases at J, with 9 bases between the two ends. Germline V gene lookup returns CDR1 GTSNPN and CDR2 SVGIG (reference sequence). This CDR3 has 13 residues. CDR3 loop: CAWSVGDSQPQHF. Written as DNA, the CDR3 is TGTGCCTGGAGTGTGGGTGATAGTCAGCCCCAGCATTTT.

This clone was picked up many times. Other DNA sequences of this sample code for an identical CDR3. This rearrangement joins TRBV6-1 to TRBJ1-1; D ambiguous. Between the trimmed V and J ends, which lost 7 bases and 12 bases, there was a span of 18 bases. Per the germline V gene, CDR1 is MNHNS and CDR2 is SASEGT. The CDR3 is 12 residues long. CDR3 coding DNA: TGTGCCAGCATAGGATTTGGAGAGCTTACTTTCTTT. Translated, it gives CASIGFGELTFF.

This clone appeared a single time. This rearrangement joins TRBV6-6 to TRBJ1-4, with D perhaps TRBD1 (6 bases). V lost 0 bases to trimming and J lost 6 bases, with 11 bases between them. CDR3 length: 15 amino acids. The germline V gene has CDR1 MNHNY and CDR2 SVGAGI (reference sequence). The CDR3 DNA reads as TGTGCCAGCAGTTACTCTCCAGGGGTTGATGAAAAACTGTTTTTT. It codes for CASSYSPGVDEKLFF.

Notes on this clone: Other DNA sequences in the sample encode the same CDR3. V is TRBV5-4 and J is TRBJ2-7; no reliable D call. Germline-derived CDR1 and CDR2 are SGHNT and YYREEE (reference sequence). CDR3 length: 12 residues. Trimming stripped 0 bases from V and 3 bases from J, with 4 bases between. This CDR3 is CASSLGGYEQYF. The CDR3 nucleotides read TGTGCCAGCAGCTTGGGAGGCTACGAGCAGTACTTC.

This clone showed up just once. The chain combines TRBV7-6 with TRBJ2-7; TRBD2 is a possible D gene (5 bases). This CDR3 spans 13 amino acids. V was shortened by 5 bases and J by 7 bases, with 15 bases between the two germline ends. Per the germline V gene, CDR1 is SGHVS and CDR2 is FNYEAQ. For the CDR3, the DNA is TGTGCCAGCAGCCCAGGAGGCGGGTTTGAGCAGTACTTC. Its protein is CASSPGGGFEQYF.

The CDR3: CASSPLDGTGGYTF. The CDR3 DNA sequence: TGTGCCAGCTCACCTCTTGACGGTACGGGTGGCTACACCTTC. This chain joins TRBV18 and TRBJ1-2; D is ambiguous. There are 14 residues in the CDR3. V was trimmed by 3 bases and J by 7 bases, leaving 15 bases between them. Looked up from germline, CDR1 is KGHSH and CDR2 is LQKENI.

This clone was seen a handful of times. The CDR3 DNA sequence: TGTGCCAGCAGGGGTGGCAATCAGCCCCAGCATTTT. Translating gives CASRGGNQPQHF. The J gene is TRBJ1-5, the V gene TRBV7-2; D uncertain. CDR1 SGHTA and CDR2 FQGNSA come from the germline V gene. V was pared by 6 bases and J by 2 bases, with 5 bases between. The CDR3 has 12 residues.

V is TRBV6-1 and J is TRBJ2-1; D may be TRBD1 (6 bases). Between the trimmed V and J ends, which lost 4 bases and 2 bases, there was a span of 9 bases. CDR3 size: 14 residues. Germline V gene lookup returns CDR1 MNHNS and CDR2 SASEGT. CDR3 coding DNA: TGTGCCAGCAGTGCCAGGGGAACCTACAATGAGCAGTTCTTC. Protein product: CASSARGTYNEQFF.

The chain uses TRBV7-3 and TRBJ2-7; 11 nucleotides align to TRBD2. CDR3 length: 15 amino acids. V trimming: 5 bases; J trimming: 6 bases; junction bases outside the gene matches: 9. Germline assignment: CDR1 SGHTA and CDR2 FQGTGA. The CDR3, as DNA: TGTGCCAGCAGCCCAACTAGCGGGAGTATCGGCGAGCAGTACTTC. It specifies CASSPTSGSIGEQYF.

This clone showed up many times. This CDR3 reads CASSMTGGTGDGYTF. The CDR3, as DNA: TGTGCCAGTAGTATGACGGGAGGGACAGGGGACGGCTACACCTTC. The chain recombines TRBV19 with TRBJ1-2; 10 nucleotides match TRBD1. Germline CDR1 and CDR2: LNHDA and SQIVND (reference sequence). The CDR3 runs to 15 residues. Trimming at V came to 3 bases and at J to 8 bases, leaving 9 bases not matched to a gene.

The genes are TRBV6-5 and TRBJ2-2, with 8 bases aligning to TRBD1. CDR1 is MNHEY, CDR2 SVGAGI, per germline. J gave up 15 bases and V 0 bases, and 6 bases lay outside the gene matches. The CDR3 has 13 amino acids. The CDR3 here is CASSYSSRQGMFF. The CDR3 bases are TGTGCCAGCAGTTACTCGTCGCGACAGGGGATGTTTTTT.

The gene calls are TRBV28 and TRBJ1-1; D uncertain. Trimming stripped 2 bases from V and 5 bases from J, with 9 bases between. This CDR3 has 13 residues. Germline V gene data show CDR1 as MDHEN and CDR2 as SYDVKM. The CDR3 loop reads CASSLASLTEAFF. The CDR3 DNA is TGTGCCAGCAGTTTAGCGAGTCTAACTGAAGCTTTCTTT.

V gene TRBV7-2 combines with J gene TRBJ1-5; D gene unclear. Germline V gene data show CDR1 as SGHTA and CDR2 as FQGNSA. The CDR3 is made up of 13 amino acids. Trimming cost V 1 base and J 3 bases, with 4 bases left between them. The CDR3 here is CASSLGNNQPQHF. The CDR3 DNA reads TGTGCCAGCAGCTTAGGCAACAATCAGCCCCAGCATTTT.

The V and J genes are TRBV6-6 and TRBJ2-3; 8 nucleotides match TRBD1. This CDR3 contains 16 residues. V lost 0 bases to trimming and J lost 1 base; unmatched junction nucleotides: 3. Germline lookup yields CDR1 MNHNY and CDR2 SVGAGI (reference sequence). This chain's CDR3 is CASSYSVTGGTDTQYF. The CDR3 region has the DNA TGTGCCAGCAGTTACTCGGTGACAGGGGGCACAGATACGCAGTATTTT.

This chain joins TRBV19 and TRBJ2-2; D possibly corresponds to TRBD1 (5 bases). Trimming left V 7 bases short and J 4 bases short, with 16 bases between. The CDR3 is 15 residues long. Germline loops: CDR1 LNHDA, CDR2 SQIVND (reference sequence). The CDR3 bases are TGTGCCAGTACTCCGCAGGGTGGTTCCACCGGGGAGCTGTTTTTT. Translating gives CASTPQGGSTGELFF.